This TCR beta chain was profiled in a study of Tregs in tolerant kidney transplant recipients. Study-level points and caveats: Biological reproducibility was not directly addressed, but technical replication error appeared minimal. The small number of patients limits these findings pending further validation. For some patients, primers changed over time, blocking nucleotide-level comparison. Activated donor B cell expansion appeared to reveal the most relevant donor-specific TCRbeta repertoire.

A remark on this clone: Its antigen is as yet unknown.

The assay was immunoSEQ multiplex PCR, and TCRdb's table has in-frame clones only and misses some. The sample carries tens of thousands of clones, 87% recorded once. Related graft donors supplied nonmyeloablative bone marrow transplants, and mixed chimerism was transient. This CDR3 spans 18 amino acids. CDR1 and CDR2 (germline): SGHTS, YDEGEE. The V segment lost 4 bases and the J segment 4 bases; nucleotides outside the gene matches: 13. The receptor was isolated from a human patient who received a combined kidney and bone marrow transplant. These T cells may partly come from the graft donor. Sequences were derived from CD4+ T cells from blood (PBMCs), sampled 6 months after the transplant. The chain employs TRBV5-8 and TRBJ1-6; TRBD1 matches 8 bases. The CDR3 DNA follows: TGTGCCAGCAGCCCGCTCGACAGGGGCCGGGGATATAATTCACCCCTCCACTTT. Translating it yields CASSPLDRGRGYNSPLHF.